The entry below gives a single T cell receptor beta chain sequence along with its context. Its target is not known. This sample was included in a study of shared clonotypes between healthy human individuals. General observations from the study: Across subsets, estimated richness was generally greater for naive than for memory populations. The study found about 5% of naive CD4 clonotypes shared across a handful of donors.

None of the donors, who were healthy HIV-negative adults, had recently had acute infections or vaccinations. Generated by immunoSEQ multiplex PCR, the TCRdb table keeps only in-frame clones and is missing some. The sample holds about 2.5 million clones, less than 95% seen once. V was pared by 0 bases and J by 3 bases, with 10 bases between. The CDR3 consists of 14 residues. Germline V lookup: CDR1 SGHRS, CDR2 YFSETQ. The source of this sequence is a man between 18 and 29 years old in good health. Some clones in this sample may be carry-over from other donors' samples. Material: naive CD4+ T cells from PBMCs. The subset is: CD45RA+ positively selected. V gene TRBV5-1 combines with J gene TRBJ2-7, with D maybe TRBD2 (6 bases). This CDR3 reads CASSLGAGRYEQYF. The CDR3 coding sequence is TGCGCCAGCAGCTTGGGAGCGGGCCGCTACGAGCAGTACTTC.